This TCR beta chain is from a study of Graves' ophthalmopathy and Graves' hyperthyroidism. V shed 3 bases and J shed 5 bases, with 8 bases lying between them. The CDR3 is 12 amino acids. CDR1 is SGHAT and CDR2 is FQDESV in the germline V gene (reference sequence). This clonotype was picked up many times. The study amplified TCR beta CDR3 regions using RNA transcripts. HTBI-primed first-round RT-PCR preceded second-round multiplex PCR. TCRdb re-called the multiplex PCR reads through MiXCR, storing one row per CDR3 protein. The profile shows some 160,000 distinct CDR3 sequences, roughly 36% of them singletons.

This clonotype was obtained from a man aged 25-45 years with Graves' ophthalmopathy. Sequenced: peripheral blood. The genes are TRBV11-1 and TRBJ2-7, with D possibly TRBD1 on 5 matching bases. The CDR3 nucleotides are TGTGCCAGCAGCTTTTTCAGGGACGAGCAGTACTTC. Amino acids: CASSFFRDEQYF.